Following are 17 T cell receptor beta chains from one sample sequenced in a study of blood T cell repertoires in COVID-19. Profiled with immunoSEQ multiplex PCR; TCRdb holds only in-frame clones, not every one. The sample contains roughly 300,000 clones, more than 75% of which appear only once. Sequenced input: peripheral blood. The receptors stem from a woman aged 45-65 years who had recovered from COVID-19.

This chain connects TRBV9 to TRBJ2-2; no firm D call. Trimming removed 0 bases from V and 6 bases from J, with 6 bases in between. The CDR3 loop spans 13 amino acids. CDR1 SGDLS and CDR2 YYNGEE come from the germline V gene. CDR3 DNA sequence: TGTGCCAGCAGCGTAGGTAGCTCCGGGGAGCTGTTTTTT. It yields the protein CASSVGSSGELFF.

The chain joins TRBV20-1 to TRBJ1-4; D uncertain. The CDR3 loop spans 10 amino acids. Trimming took 6 bases from V and 7 from J, leaving 6 bases between them. Germline V gives CDR1 DFQATT, CDR2 SNEGSKA (reference sequence). The CDR3 coding sequence is TGCAGTGCCCTAGGTGAAAAACTGTTTTTT. Translated, it gives CSALGEKLFF.

The rearrangement links TRBV5-1 to TRBJ1-6; 8 bases match TRBD1. The ends lost 0 bases at V and 4 bases at J; junction bases unmatched: 3. The CDR3 has 16 residues. From germline, CDR1 is SGHRS and CDR2 YFSETQ. The CDR3 here is CASSLDQGAYNSPLHF. The CDR3 DNA reads as TGCGCCAGCAGCTTGGATCAGGGGGCTTATAATTCACCCCTCCACTTT.

The chain carries TRBV19 and TRBJ1-2, with no clear D. The germline CDR1 and CDR2 sequences are LNHDA and SQIVND (reference sequence). This CDR3 comprises 13 residues. Trimming cost V 5 bases and J 6 bases, with 13 bases left between them. The CDR3 nucleotides read TGTGCCAGTAGTTATAGGACTTCCAATGGCTACACCTTC. Protein: CASSYRTSNGYTF.

This chain joins TRBV7-6 and TRBJ1-2; unclear D gene. V dropped 2 bases and J dropped 4 bases, with 5 bases sitting between them. CDR1 SGHVS and CDR2 FNYEAQ come from the germline V gene. CDR3 size: 12 residues. Here the CDR3 DNA reads TGTGCCAGCAGCTTAACTGGCTATGGCTACACCTTC. As protein: CASSLTGYGYTF.

J is TRBJ2-1 and V is TRBV19; D not resolved. Between the trimmed V and J ends, which lost 3 bases and 9 bases, there was a span of 15 bases. The germline V gene encodes CDR1 LNHDA and CDR2 SQIVND (reference sequence). The CDR3 contains 14 residues. CDR3 residues: CASSIAQLSGEQFF. The DNA of the CDR3 is TGTGCCAGTAGTATTGCTCAGTTATCAGGTGAGCAGTTCTTC.

The chain carries TRBV7-3 and TRBJ1-1; TRBD1 aligns across 8 bases. This CDR3 is 17 amino acids long. CDR1 is SGHTA, CDR2 FQGTGA, per germline. Unmatched junction bases numbered 11, after V lost 0 bases and J lost 5 bases. This chain's CDR3 is CASSLTATKTGVTEAFF. The CDR3, as DNA: TGTGCCAGCAGCTTAACCGCGACAAAGACAGGGGTGACTGAAGCTTTCTTT.

The chain is built from TRBV5-6 and TRBJ1-4; 10 bases fit TRBD1. The CDR3 extends over 15 amino acids. Per germline, CDR1 SGHDT and CDR2 YYEEEE. With 3 bases clipped from V and 5 bases from J, the junction kept 4 bases outside the gene matches. The CDR3: CASSSGDRGNEKLFF. CDR3 bases: TGTGCCAGCAGCTCAGGGGACAGGGGCAATGAAAAACTGTTTTTT.

The DNA of the CDR3 is TGTGCCAGCAGTACCCTAGGGGTCAGCGTCTACGAGCAGTACTTC. Protein: CASSTLGVSVYEQYF. The chain joins TRBV28 to TRBJ2-7; D might be TRBD1 (5 bases). The CDR3 extends over 15 amino acids. The germline V gene has CDR1 MDHEN and CDR2 SYDVKM. V lost 5 bases, J lost 3 bases, and 17 bases lay in between.

This clone appeared a few times. This chain joins TRBV7-9 and TRBJ1-6; a possible D gene is TRBD1 (6 bases). V was trimmed by 3 bases and J by 0 bases, leaving 6 bases between them. This CDR3 spans 15 amino acids. CDR1 is SEHNR, CDR2 FQNEAQ, per germline (reference sequence). Here the CDR3 reads CASSLDSSYNSPLHF. The CDR3 DNA reads TGTGCCAGCAGCTTGGACAGCTCCTATAATTCACCCCTCCACTTT.

This chain joins TRBV6-5 and TRBJ2-7; TRBD1 is a possible D gene (6 bases). Trimming cost V 0 bases and J 0 bases, with 12 bases left between them. CDR1 and CDR2 (germline): MNHEY, SVGAGI. The CDR3 extends over 16 amino acids. CDR3 bases: TGTGCCAGCAGTTACTCAGCAGGGGCCACCTCCTACGAGCAGTACTTC. It is translated as CASSYSAGATSYEQYF.

The chain uses TRBV5-5 and TRBJ2-5; TRBD2 is a possible D gene (5 bases). The CDR3 length is 16 residues. Deletions cut 1 base from V and 0 bases from J, with 13 bases between. Germline V gives CDR1 SGHKS, CDR2 YYEKEE (reference sequence). CDR3 region: CASSLRVGMYQETQYF. CDR3 nucleotide sequence: TGTGCCAGCAGCTTGAGGGTCGGGATGTACCAAGAGACCCAGTACTTC.

This clone was counted once. The chain links TRBV2 to TRBJ1-1; TRBD1 matches at 9 bases. The CDR3 is 13 residues long. After removal of 6 bases from V and 8 bases from J, the junction contained 7 bases not matched to a gene. CDR1 is SNHLY, CDR2 FYNNEI, per germline. As DNA, the CDR3 is TGTGCCAGCAGGGGGACAGGGCCAGGGGAAGCTTTCTTT. This gives the protein CASRGTGPGEAFF. The entire variable domain, with the rest obtained from reference TRBV2 and TRBJ1-1, is as follows: EPEVTQTPSHQVTQMGQEVILRCVPISNHLYFYWYRQILGQKVEFLVSFYNNEISEKSEIFDDQFSVERPDGSNFTLKIRSTKLEDSAMYFCASRGTGPGEAFFGQGTRLTVV.

The genes are TRBV29-1 and TRBJ2-7; 9 bases align to TRBD1. This CDR3 is 11 amino acids long. V lost 7 bases, J lost 4 bases, and 2 bases stayed unmatched. Germline V gives CDR1 SQVTM, CDR2 ANQGSEA. CDR3 in amino acids: CSGGTGYEQYF. CDR3 sequence (DNA): TGCAGCGGTGGGACAGGGTACGAGCAGTACTTC.

This clone appeared a single time. The chain combines TRBV6-6 with TRBJ1-2; 8 bases fit TRBD1. This CDR3 comprises 16 residues. With V trimmed by 4 bases and J by 4 bases, 11 bases remained unmatched. CDR1 MNHNY and CDR2 SVGAGI come from the germline V gene (reference sequence). The CDR3 spells CASSSGQGIIGYGYTF. CDR3 nucleotides: TGTGCCAGCAGTTCCGGACAGGGAATAATAGGCTATGGCTACACCTTC.

This clone was picked up one time. J is TRBJ2-7 and V is TRBV15, with TRBD2 matching 7 bases. This CDR3 has 16 amino acids. Germline V gene lookup returns CDR1 LNHNV and CDR2 YYDKDF (reference sequence). The trim removed 2 bases at V and 2 bases at J, leaving 9 bases unmatched. CDR3 protein: CATSRNTLAGPYEQYF. The CDR3 DNA sequence: TGTGCCACCAGCAGAAATACATTAGCGGGTCCCTACGAGCAGTACTTC.

This chain links TRBV5-1 with TRBJ2-7; 8 nucleotides match TRBD1. The CDR3 consists of 14 residues. CDR1 and CDR2 (germline): SGHRS, YFSETQ. After removal of 4 bases from V and 4 bases from J, the junction contained 7 bases not matched to a gene. CDR3 DNA sequence: TGCGCCAGCAGCCCCGACAGGGGTGTGTACGAGCAGTACTTC. It translates to CASSPDRGVYEQYF.